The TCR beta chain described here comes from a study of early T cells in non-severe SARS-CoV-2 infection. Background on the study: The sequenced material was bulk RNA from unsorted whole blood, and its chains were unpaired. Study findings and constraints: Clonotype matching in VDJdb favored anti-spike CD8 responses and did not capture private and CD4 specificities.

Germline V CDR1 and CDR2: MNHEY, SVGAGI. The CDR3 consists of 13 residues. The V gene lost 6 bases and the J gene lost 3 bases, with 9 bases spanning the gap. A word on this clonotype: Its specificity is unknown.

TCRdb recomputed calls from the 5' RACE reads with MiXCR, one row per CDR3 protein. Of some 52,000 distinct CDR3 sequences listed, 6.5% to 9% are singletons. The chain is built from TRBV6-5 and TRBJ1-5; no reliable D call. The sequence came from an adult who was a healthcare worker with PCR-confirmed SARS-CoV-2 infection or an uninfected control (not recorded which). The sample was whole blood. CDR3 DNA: TGTGCCAGCAGCCCCTCCCCCAATCAGCCCCAGCATTTT. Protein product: CASSPSPNQPQHF.